The source of this T cell receptor (beta chain) is a study of cytomegalovirus exposure and HLA in healthy donors. Overall study findings and caveats: Earlier results showed most TCR beta V segments being productive about 87% or about 30% of the time.

From germline, CDR1 is LNHDA and CDR2 SQIVND (reference sequence). This CDR3 has 15 residues. V trimming: 5 bases; J trimming: 4 bases; junction bases outside the gene matches: 8. Use of 60 Vbeta and 13 Jbeta primers characterized the PCR. The table came from immunoSEQ multiplex PCR; TCRdb's copy has only in-frame clones and leaves some out. The repertoire holds 150,000 to 200,000 clones, with nearly 80% as singletons. Turning to this clone: The antigen remains unidentified.

Sample: PBMCs. The chain recombines TRBV19 with TRBJ1-3; 7 bases line up with TRBD1. The receptor was derived from a woman in her thirties or forties in good health and CMV-seronegative. CDR3 nucleotides: TGTGCCAGTAGTCACCTCGGGACAGTAGGAAACACCATATATTTT. As protein: CASSHLGTVGNTIYF.